This is a list of T cell receptor beta chains from one sample in a study of T-cell memory formation after mild COVID-19. TCRdb passed the 5' RACE reads through MiXCR, listing each CDR3 protein once. This table holds about 170,000 distinct CDR3 sequences, under 15% found once. The sequencing input was PBMCs or a T cell subset sorted from them (not recorded which). Receptor source: a young man who had mild COVID-19 (a few samples of this study predate the infection). Cell type and time point are not known. Both conserved end residues are trimmed from each CDR3.

cdr3_aa	v_call	j_call	cdr3_length
ASSLGAAANEKLF	TRBV5-1	TRBJ1-4	13
SARRTGDRRELF	TRBV20-1	TRBJ2-2	12
SVADRGGEKLF	TRBV29-1	TRBJ1-4	11
ASSLRPSVEQF	TRBV7-2	TRBJ2-1	11
ASSLGRIAGGRVDEQF	TRBV7-2	TRBJ2-1	16
ASSRGLAGESGYNEQF	TRBV4-1	TRBJ2-1	16
ASSYQGPGNTIY	TRBV12-3/TRBV12-4	TRBJ1-3	12
ASSYSTYGYT	TRBV6-2/TRBV6-3	TRBJ1-2	10
SAPRRGGNVGETQY	TRBV20-1	TRBJ2-5	14
ASSFGASGGDTQY	TRBV28	TRBJ2-3	13
ASSPQGGETQY	TRBV7-2	TRBJ2-5	11
ASSRKISGGFSGANVLT	TRBV3-1	TRBJ2-6	17
ASSLEWNTGELF	TRBV5-5	TRBJ2-2	12
ASSLGGGVGKQF	TRBV11-2	TRBJ2-1	12
ASSFRDAGELF	TRBV7-2	TRBJ2-2	11
ASSSLFGGGEQY	TRBV5-1	TRBJ2-7	12
ASSQDPSSQETQY	TRBV3-1	TRBJ2-5	13
ASSLANRDQQY	TRBV7-2	TRBJ2-7	11
ASSLGGRDEQF	TRBV7-3	TRBJ2-1	11
ASSSPTGGYNEQF	TRBV9	TRBJ2-1	13
AWRGATNEKLF	TRBV30	TRBJ1-4	11
ASSLAGTGRVDTQY	TRBV7-2	TRBJ2-3	14
ASSSYGTIPSPLH	TRBV7-2	TRBJ1-6	13
SAGQSGASYEQY	TRBV20-1	TRBJ2-7	12
ASSLLVGGGEGGELF	TRBV4-3	TRBJ2-2	15
ASSSHNTGELF	TRBV3-1	TRBJ2-2	11
ASSYSPGLGYEQY	TRBV6-6	TRBJ2-7	13
ASSVQWGANVLT	TRBV7-2	TRBJ2-6	12
ASRGGLAYNEQF	TRBV6-2/TRBV6-3	TRBJ2-1	12
ASTGSGETQY	TRBV7-8	TRBJ2-5	10
ASSSWLELTEAF	TRBV28	TRBJ1-1	12
ASSPQGQGYEQY	TRBV12-3/TRBV12-4	TRBJ2-7	12
ASRPPIEGTTDTQY	TRBV5-1	TRBJ2-3	14
ASSLGTVGDEQF	TRBV11-1	TRBJ2-1	12
ASSQDQRGGGDTQY	TRBV4-3	TRBJ2-3	14
ASRGGPDTQY	TRBV7-2	TRBJ2-3	10
ASSQVLHRGNEQF	TRBV4-3	TRBJ2-1	13
ATSRGRQGFTEAF	TRBV15	TRBJ1-1	13
ASSLGGLGGELF	TRBV7-8	TRBJ2-2	12
ASSRRASPEGGQETQY	TRBV7-9	TRBJ2-5	16
ASNRDRDSPLH	TRBV4-1	TRBJ1-6	11
ASSLDRGETQY	TRBV7-2	TRBJ2-5	11
ASSLLRFEQF	TRBV12-3/TRBV12-4	TRBJ2-1	10
ASSGGPTYSGNTIY	TRBV7-8	TRBJ1-3	14
ASSTEGAKNIQY	TRBV5-1	TRBJ2-4	12
ASSPKMPGELF	TRBV2	TRBJ2-2	11
ASSVARTGDTQY	TRBV9	TRBJ2-3	12
ASSSGLNTEAF	TRBV11-2	TRBJ1-1	11
ATSWRPEDTGELF	TRBV15	TRBJ2-2	13
ASSQDRGRTYEQY	TRBV4-1	TRBJ2-7	13
ASSQFGEGIRRETQY	TRBV3-1	TRBJ2-5	15
ASSFGGAGETQY	TRBV5-1	TRBJ2-5	12
SVEESSGNTIY	TRBV29-1	TRBJ1-3	11
ASRPTPAVTQETQY	TRBV5-1	TRBJ2-5	14
ASSSRQVLLNTEAF	TRBV18	TRBJ1-1	14
ASFLMGGTEAF	TRBV5-1	TRBJ1-1	11
ASSFRMIETEAF	TRBV7-9	TRBJ1-1	12